The T cell receptor beta chain described here comes from a study of blood T cell repertoires in COVID-19 (TCRdb year 2020). Regarding the complete study: Collaborator samples came from the United States, Italy and Spain and covered acute and convalescent phases of COVID-19. The repertoires were released in a freely available public database meant as a resource for research on the immune response to SARS-CoV-2. Deeply sampled blood TCRbeta repertoires from subjects exposed to, actively infected with, or recovered from COVID-19 were included in the dataset. Where available, HLA class I and class II types were taken from metadata supplied by the sample provider and were not determined by assay-based typing. The samples were drawn from the first 160 participants of the ongoing ImmuneRACE study and from over 950 subjects provided by 6 global collaborators. Sample metadata almost always included a de-identified subject ID, COVID-19 status, age in years and sex. The material from the prospective study consisted of cDNA or gDNA derived from T cells, B-cell-depleted T cells, or PBMCs. Results and caveats for the whole study, not just this receptor: The quantity of clinical and demographic metadata differed by source and by participant and was supplied without curation.

Participants in the prospective study were enrolled through a virtual design, were aged roughly 18 to 95 years, and lived in fewer than 30 United States geographic areas. In the prospective study, cohorts were assigned on the basis of participant-reported clinical history obtained from a screening survey and a study questionnaire. ImmuneRACE Cohort 3 recovered participants were defined by two consecutive negative NP/OP PCR tests, healthcare professional clearance, or symptom resolution. Each participant in the prospective study had whole blood, serum and a nasopharyngeal or oropharyngeal swab collected by mobile phlebotomists. Participants in the prospective study had the option to provide additional blood draws and questionnaires over a roughly two-month period. Before DNA extraction, prospective study blood samples were shipped either frozen or at room temperature. On this clone: It lacks a known antigen. No base-level quality is on record; no much larger clone is a single base apart.

The immunoSEQ Assay, a bias-controlled multiplex PCR, was used to amplify TCRbeta CDR3 regions from genomic DNA. The source study handled its data this way. Within the assay, amplification of reference gene primers was used to estimate how many nucleated cells each sample contained. To quantify the absolute abundance of each unique TCRbeta CDR3 rearrangement, sequence reads were collapsed and filtered. Productive Simpson clonality was computed per sample as the square root of Simpson's diversity index over productive rearrangements. TCRdb mirrors the immuneACCESS table, restricted to in-frame sequences. Some clones are absent from its copies; in checked studies, under half trace to an unresolved V gene, and the reason for the others is unknown. V and J calls and clone size are given by that table; D and trimming were obtained from the DNA. Present in this sample are about 400,000 clones, roughly 87% of which were seen just once. The ten largest clones represent 2.5% to 3% of the sample.

CDR1 and CDR2 (SQVTM, ANQGSEA) derive from the germline V gene. Inclusive of the bounding cysteine and phenylalanine, the CDR3 is 13 residues long. Only CDR3 DNA is held: 39 bases, read in frame from base 1. V is clipped by 7 bases and J by 2 bases, and the sequence between their germline boundaries is 15 bases long. This chain is built from TRBV29-1 and TRBJ2-7, with a tentative D gene TRBD1 over 6 matching bases. This TCR came from a woman in her twenties or thirties who had recovered from COVID-19. The sample was PBMCs or T cells enriched from blood (not recorded which). The CDR3 protein sequence reads: CSAVGDNTYEQYF. The bases read TGCAGCGCTGTGGGGGACAACACCTACGAGCAGTACTTC.